Listed below are T cell receptor beta chains from one sample, sequenced in a study of CD8 T cells in ankylosing spondylitis. One entry per CDR3 protein results from TCRdb running MiXCR on the 5' RACE reads. The sample lists approximately 200,000 distinct CDR3 sequences, about 13% seen once, with about 15% in the top ten. The sample consisted of blood, either unsorted or a sorted T cell fraction (not recorded which). All receptors come from a male donor with ankylosing spondylitis or in good health (not recorded which). Both conserved end residues are part of each CDR3. The D gene is left open where the match is weak. Clone size is not always given. Where it is, it says once, few, many or a class for expanded clones.

>few|13|TRBV16|-|TRBJ1-2
TGTGCCAGCAGCCAATCCACAAGAGACGGCTACACCTTC
CASSQSTRDGYTF
>many|16|TRBV20-1|TRBD1|TRBJ1-2
TGCAGTGCTAGGTCGGGACTTGGTACAGGGGGTCATGGCTACACCTTC
CSARSGLGTGGHGYTF
>-|14|TRBV18|-|TRBJ2-2
TGTGCCAGCTCCCCCGACGGGCTCACCGGGGAGCTGTTTTTT
CASSPDGLTGELFF
>-|14|TRBV6-2/TRBV6-3|-|TRBJ1-5
TGTGCCAGCGCAGGACTTTATAGCAATCAGCCCCAGCATTTT
CASAGLYSNQPQHF
>many|14|TRBV6-5|-|TRBJ1-6
TGTGCCAGCAGTCCGGGACAAAATAATTCACCCCTCCACTTT
CASSPGQNNSPLHF
>many|15|TRBV27|TRBD1|TRBJ2-1
TGTGCCAGCATGTTTAGGAGACAGGGATGGAATGAGCAGTTCTTC
CASMFRRQGWNEQFF
>-|17|TRBV11-2|TRBD1|TRBJ2-7
TGTGCCAGCAGCTTGAGCCCGGCGACAGGGGACTCCTACGAGCAGTACTTC
CASSLSPATGDSYEQYF
>few|15|TRBV3-1|-|TRBJ2-7
TGTGCCAGCAGCCCCAGTCAGGGACCATCCTACGAGCAGTACTTC
CASSPSQGPSYEQYF
>many|14|TRBV9|-|TRBJ2-1
TGTGCCAGCGTCAAGAGCCTAGCAGAGGATGAGCAGTTCTTC
CASVKSLAEDEQFF
>many|17|TRBV3-1|-|TRBJ2-1
TGTGCCAGCAGCCAGGGAGATCCGGCAGCCACCTACAATGAGCAGTTCTTC
CASSQGDPAATYNEQFF
>-|14|TRBV30|-|TRBJ2-1
TGTGCCTCAACAGCCCAGAGCTCCTACAATGAGCAGTTCTTC
CASTAQSSYNEQFF
>many|13|TRBV20-1|TRBD1|TRBJ1-2
TGCAGTGCTAGGCCAGGGGGCGTCTATGGCTACACCTTC
CSARPGGVYGYTF
>-|12|TRBV13|-|TRBJ1-2
TGTGCCAGCAGCTTGTTGAACTATGGCTACACCTTC
CASSLLNYGYTF
>-|14|TRBV7-9|-|TRBJ2-3
TGTGCCAGTACGGGGGCCCGCGATTTGGGTACGCAGTATTTT
CASTGARDLGTQYF
>few|15|TRBV5-1|-|TRBJ2-5
TGCGCCAGCAGCTTCATAACAGGGATGGAAGAGACCCAGTACTTC
CASSFITGMEETQYF
>-|13|TRBV6-2/TRBV6-3|-|TRBJ1-4
TGTGCCAGCAGACAAAGGCCTTGGGAAAAACTGTTTTTT
CASRQRPWEKLFF
>-|14|TRBV7-9|-|TRBJ2-3
TGTGCCAGCAGCTTACCTGGGTCTGTGGATACGCAGTATTTT
CASSLPGSVDTQYF
>many|12|TRBV12-3/TRBV12-4|-|TRBJ1-1
TGTGCCAGCAGTTTCGGGGGCACTGAAGCTTTCTTT
CASSFGGTEAFF
>few|15|TRBV2|TRBD2|TRBJ2-5
TGTGCCAGCAAGGAGATTCGGGGGGGGCAAGAGACCCAGTACTTC
CASKEIRGGQETQYF
>few|11|TRBV29-1|-|TRBJ1-2
TGCAGCGATTGGGACCCGCCCGGCTACACCTTC
CSDWDPPGYTF
>few|14|TRBV12-3/TRBV12-4|TRBD1|TRBJ1-4
TGTGCCAGCAGTACACAGGGGGCCGGAGAAAAACTGTTTTTT
CASSTQGAGEKLFF
>few|17|TRBV7-6|TRBD2|TRBJ2-1
TGTGCCAGCAGCTTAGAAGATGAGGCGGGGGGGCCGGATGAGCAGTTCTTC
CASSLEDEAGGPDEQFF
>few|13|TRBV10-3|-|TRBJ1-1
TGTGCCATCAGTGATATCCTTAACACTGAAGCTTTCTTT
CAISDILNTEAFF
>-|12|TRBV4-1|-|TRBJ2-1
TGCGCCAGCAGCCGACGGGGGCGCGGGCAGTTCTTC
CASSRRGRGQFF
>-|18|TRBV14|TRBD2|TRBJ2-3
TGTGCCAGCAGCCAAGTCCGGGAGGTTCAGCCATCCGCAGATACGCAGTATTTT
CASSQVREVQPSADTQYF
>few|14|TRBV20-1|-|TRBJ2-5
TGCAGTGCTAGGGGGGGGGCCAGTCGAGAGACCCAGTACTTC
CSARGGASRETQYF
>-|15|TRBV5-5|-|TRBJ2-3
TGTGCCAGCAGCATTACAGGGAGAGGGACAGATACGCAGTATTTT
CASSITGRGTDTQYF
>-|12|TRBV12-3/TRBV12-4|TRBD1|TRBJ2-7
TGTGCCAGCAGTTGGACAGGGGGCGAGCAGTACTTC
CASSWTGGEQYF
>many|13|TRBV29-1|-|TRBJ1-1
TGCAGCTTCCCAGGAAGGACGAACACTGAAGCTTTCTTT
CSFPGRTNTEAFF
>few|15|TRBV20-1|-|TRBJ1-3
TGCAGTGCTAGAGATTGGGCAGCCTCTGGAAACACCATATATTTT
CSARDWAASGNTIYF
>-|14|TRBV12-3/TRBV12-4|TRBD2|TRBJ2-1
TGTGCCAGCAGTTGGACTAGCGGGGACAATGAGCAGTTCTTC
CASSWTSGDNEQFF
>-|11|TRBV20-1|-|TRBJ2-7
TGCAGTGCCCCAGTCGGACATTTGCAGTACTTC
CSAPVGHLQYF
>-|18|TRBV5-1|-|TRBJ2-5
TGCGCCAGCAGCCCCCCGGCTTTCGAGACAGTATACCAAGAGACCCAGTACTTC
CASSPPAFETVYQETQYF
>-|14|TRBV18|-|TRBJ2-3
TGTGCCAGCTCACCGACCTCCCAGACAGATACGCAGTATTTT
CASSPTSQTDTQYF
>few|14|TRBV7-2|-|TRBJ2-7
TGTGCCAGCAGCTTACCCAGGGGTCCCTACGAGCAGTACTTC
CASSLPRGPYEQYF
>-|16|TRBV2|-|TRBJ1-4
TGTGCCAGCAGTCCCCGGCGGGGGAAGGCTAATGAAAAACTGTTTTTT
CASSPRRGKANEKLFF
>many|14|TRBV7-9|TRBD1|TRBJ2-7
TGTGCCAGCAGCATTGGACAGGCCTCCTACGAGCAGTACTTC
CASSIGQASYEQYF
>few|17|TRBV3-1|TRBD2|TRBJ2-1
TGTGCCAGCAGCCAAGATCAGCGGAGCGGGAGGACGGGTGAGCAGTTCTTC
CASSQDQRSGRTGEQFF
>many|17|TRBV12-3/TRBV12-4|-|TRBJ2-1
TGTGCCAGCAGTTTACGGCCCGGGGACTCGACCTACAATGAGCAGTTCTTC
CASSLRPGDSTYNEQFF
>many|12|TRBV12-3/TRBV12-4|-|TRBJ1-6
TGTGCCAGCAGTTTGGGGGCGTCGAACCCCCACTTT
CASSLGASNPHF
>-|19|TRBV10-2|TRBD2|TRBJ2-7
TGCGCCAGCAGTGAGACCGCGACCCTCTGGACTAGAAGAGAGAACGAGCAGTACTTC
CASSETATLWTRRENEQYF
>few|14|TRBV19|TRBD1|TRBJ2-7
TGTGCCAGTAGTAAGTCGGGACAGGCCTACGAGCAGTACTTC
CASSKSGQAYEQYF
>few|14|TRBV6-2/TRBV6-3|TRBD2|TRBJ2-1
TGTGCCACCCTTGGACTAGCGGGAGAAGGGGAGCAGTTCTTC
CATLGLAGEGEQFF
>-|15|TRBV6-1|TRBD1|TRBJ2-7
TGTGCCAGCAGTAGTACCGGGACAGGGAGATACGAGCAGTACTTC
CASSSTGTGRYEQYF
>few|12|TRBV29-1|TRBD1|TRBJ2-7
TGCAGCGTGGGAGACAGGGCCTACGAGCAGTACTTC
CSVGDRAYEQYF
>many|14|TRBV29-1|-|TRBJ2-7
TGCAGCGTCCGCCTAGGGAGTCCTAACTACGAGCAGTACTTC
CSVRLGSPNYEQYF
>-|15|TRBV12-3/TRBV12-4|TRBD1|TRBJ2-1
TGTGCCAGCGCCCTCGGACAGGGGCACTACAATGAGCAGTTCTTC
CASALGQGHYNEQFF
>few|15|TRBV3-1|-|TRBJ1-5
TGTGCCAGCAGCCAAGGCAACTCCGGGTATCAGCCCCAGCATTTT
CASSQGNSGYQPQHF
>few|14|TRBV7-9|-|TRBJ2-2
TGTGCCAGCAGCTCCGGGTTTTACACCGGGGAGCTGTTTTTT
CASSSGFYTGELFF
>-|15|TRBV4-1|-|TRBJ1-1
TGCGCCAGCAGCCACCACCCCCTTGACAGCTTGGAAGCTTTCTTT
CASSHHPLDSLEAFF
>-|11|TRBV25-1|-|TRBJ2-1
TGTGCCAGCATCCAGGGTGGAGAGCAGTTCTTC
CASIQGGEQFF
>few|16|TRBV7-9|TRBD1|TRBJ2-5
TGTGCCAGCAGCCTTTCCGGGACAGCCTACAAAGAGACCCAGTACTTC
CASSLSGTAYKETQYF
>-|14|TRBV5-6|TRBD2|TRBJ2-7
TGTGCCAGCGCCCTAGCGGGGAACTCCTACGAGCAGTACTTC
CASALAGNSYEQYF
>few|15|TRBV27|TRBD1|TRBJ2-7
TGTGCCAGCAGTTTACGGGGACAGTCGATCTACGAGCAGTACTTC
CASSLRGQSIYEQYF
>-|18|TRBV27|TRBD1|TRBJ2-1
TGTGCCAGCAGGCCAGATACACTTGGGACAGGGCCCTACAATGAGCAGTTCTTC
CASRPDTLGTGPYNEQFF